The T cell receptor (beta chain) under discussion was sequenced for a study of a mutant IDH1 vaccine in newly diagnosed glioma. The overall study: Radiotherapy alone preceded vaccination by 4-6 weeks; alternatively, vaccination started with temozolomide cycles.

Profiling relied on immunoSEQ multiplex PCR, and the TCRdb table lists in-frame clones only, not all of them. The sample lists about 54,000 clones, 84% seen once, with approximately 4% in the top ten. J was trimmed by 5 bases and V by 1 base; bases with no gene match: 5. This CDR3 spans 16 amino acids. Germline V gene data show CDR1 as SGHVS and CDR2 as FNYEAQ. The time point is: week 35, safety follow-up. Vaccination comprised doses that each held 300 ug of mutant IDH1 20-mer peptide, plus topical imiquimod. Donors had new WHO grade 3 or 4 IDH1-mutant, ATRX-lost astrocytomas. General study points: Apparently, pseudoprogression bore no relation to changes among the top peripheral T cell clonotypes. Evidence of vaccine-induced immune responses was documented in nearly 95% of patients.

With respect to this clone: Its matching antigen is unknown.

The gene calls are TRBV7-6 and TRBJ2-1; 10 nucleotides agree with TRBD2. The source is a woman aged 18-29 years with glioma. The sequencing used PBMCs, collected from a glioma patient whose treatment included an IDH1 peptide vaccine. The CDR3 region is CASSLEAAGGNNEQFF. CDR3 DNA: TGTGCCAGCAGCTTAGAGGCAGCGGGGGGGAACAATGAGCAGTTCTTC.